Here is one T cell receptor beta chain with its context. The source of the sample is a study of blood T cell repertoires in COVID-19. Study-wide context: Material from acute and convalescent COVID-19 was sourced from the United States, Italy and Spain. The analysed material was cDNA or gDNA that came from T cells, B-cell-depleted T cells, or PBMCs.

J lost 7 bases, V lost 8 bases, and 13 bases had no gene match. Germline lookup yields CDR1 SGHTA and CDR2 FQGNSA. The CDR3 runs to 15 residues. Participant-given clinical history determined each cohort assignment. As handled by the study authors: Nucleated cell counts were estimated from reference gene primer amplification. Here immunoSEQ multiplex PCR was the method, and the copy in TCRdb shows in-frame clones only, minus some. For V, J and clone size, that table is used; D and trimming come from the DNA. The sample yields some 270,000 clones, over 70% seen once. The sample comprised PBMCs or T cells enriched from blood (not recorded which). The rearrangement joins TRBV7-2 to TRBJ2-3; 9 bases match TRBD2. The TCR was taken from a woman aged 40 to 50 who had been exposed to COVID-19. The CDR3: CASSTPLAGTHTQYF. As DNA, the CDR3 is TGTGCCAGCTCGACTCCTCTAGCGGGAACCCATACGCAGTATTTT.